These T cell receptor beta chains were read from a single sample in a study of early stage breast cancer tumors. The assay was immunoSEQ multiplex PCR, and TCRdb's table has in-frame clones only and misses some. The sample records roughly 13,000 clones, 79% being singletons. Sequenced input: normal breast tissue next to the tumor. The origin of the receptors is a person between 50 and 60 years old with breast cancer. Both conserved end residues are part of each CDR3. Fields, in order: clone size, J gene, D gene, V gene, CDR3 length, CDR3 protein, CDR3 DNA. The D gene is left open where the match is weak. The listing skips clone size in some rows; elsewhere it reads once, few, many or a size class.

clone size: .
J gene: TRBJ2-1
D gene: TRBD2
V gene: TRBV6-1
CDR3 length: 17
CDR3 protein: CASRELAGGSSYNEQFF
CDR3 DNA: TGTGCCAGCAGAGAATTAGCGGGAGGGAGCTCCTACAATGAGCAGTTCTTC

clone size: .
J gene: TRBJ2-7
D gene: TRBD2
V gene: TRBV6-5
CDR3 length: 16
CDR3 protein: CASSYSKLGTTYEQYF
CDR3 DNA: TGTGCCAGCAGTTACTCGAAATTGGGGACTACCTACGAGCAGTACTTC

clone size: once
J gene: TRBJ2-7
D gene: TRBD1
V gene: TRBV9
CDR3 length: 16
CDR3 protein: CASSPRSWGQIYEQYF
CDR3 DNA: TGTGCCAGCAGCCCCCGATCGTGGGGACAGATCTACGAGCAGTACTTC

clone size: few
J gene: TRBJ2-3
D gene: .
V gene: TRBV7-9
CDR3 length: 15
CDR3 protein: CASSSGGLGTDTQYF
CDR3 DNA: TGTGCCAGCAGCAGTGGGGGGCTCGGCACAGATACGCAGTATTTT

clone size: .
J gene: TRBJ2-5
D gene: TRBD1
V gene: TRBV7-3
CDR3 length: 14
CDR3 protein: CASSWGQGQETQYF
CDR3 DNA: TGTGCCAGCAGCTGGGGACAGGGCCAAGAGACCCAGTACTTC

clone size: .
J gene: TRBJ2-3
D gene: .
V gene: TRBV6-5
CDR3 length: 14
CDR3 protein: CASSYPGKVGTQYF
CDR3 DNA: TGTGCCAGCAGTTATCCAGGGAAGGTCGGTACGCAGTATTTT

clone size: once
J gene: TRBJ2-3
D gene: TRBD2
V gene: TRBV28
CDR3 length: 17
CDR3 protein: CASSFPRLAGASDTQYF
CDR3 DNA: TGTGCCAGCAGTTTCCCTCGACTAGCGGGGGCCTCAGATACGCAGTATTTT

clone size: .
J gene: TRBJ2-7
D gene: .
V gene: TRBV6-5
CDR3 length: 15
CDR3 protein: CASRKTGGPRDEQYF
CDR3 DNA: TGTGCCAGCAGGAAAACAGGCGGCCCACGTGACGAGCAGTACTTC

clone size: .
J gene: TRBJ2-3
D gene: .
V gene: TRBV11-3
CDR3 length: 13
CDR3 protein: CASSLVATDTQYF
CDR3 DNA: TGTGCCAGCAGCCTAGTCGCTACAGATACGCAGTATTTT

clone size: .
J gene: TRBJ2-7
D gene: TRBD1
V gene: TRBV28
CDR3 length: 14
CDR3 protein: CASSNTKGAYEQYF
CDR3 DNA: TGTGCCAGCAGTAACACCAAGGGGGCATACGAGCAGTACTTC

clone size: .
J gene: TRBJ2-7
D gene: .
V gene: TRBV2
CDR3 length: 14
CDR3 protein: CASSGQGRAYEQYF
CDR3 DNA: TGTGCCAGCAGTGGCCAGGGTCGGGCCTACGAGCAGTACTTC

clone size: .
J gene: TRBJ2-2
D gene: .
V gene: TRBV19
CDR3 length: 14
CDR3 protein: CASHLLTNTGELFF
CDR3 DNA: TGTGCCAGCCACCTCTTGACGAACACCGGGGAGCTGTTTTTT

clone size: .
J gene: TRBJ2-5
D gene: TRBD2
V gene: TRBV10-1
CDR3 length: 15
CDR3 protein: CASSDEAGAQETQYF
CDR3 DNA: TGCGCCAGCAGTGATGAAGCGGGAGCCCAAGAGACCCAGTACTTC

clone size: .
J gene: TRBJ2-5
D gene: .
V gene: TRBV23-1
CDR3 length: 16
CDR3 protein: CASTRVPFCAQETQYF
CDR3 DNA: TGCGCCAGCACCCGGGTGCCCTTTTGTGCCCAAGAGACCCAGTACTTC

clone size: .
J gene: TRBJ2-4
D gene: .
V gene: TRBV29-1
CDR3 length: 12
CDR3 protein: CSVDSTENIQYF
CDR3 DNA: TGCAGCGTTGATTCCACTGAAAACATTCAGTACTTC

clone size: .
J gene: TRBJ1-2
D gene: TRBD1
V gene: TRBV2
CDR3 length: 13
CDR3 protein: CASRPGGPYGYTF
CDR3 DNA: TGTGCCAGCAGACCAGGGGGACCCTATGGCTACACCTTC

clone size: .
J gene: TRBJ2-2
D gene: .
V gene: TRBV29-1
CDR3 length: 14
CDR3 protein: CSALQSTNTGELFF
CDR3 DNA: TGCAGCGCCTTACAGAGCACGAACACCGGGGAGCTGTTTTTT

clone size: .
J gene: TRBJ2-1
D gene: .
V gene: TRBV5-1
CDR3 length: 15
CDR3 protein: CASSSTAETYNEQFF
CDR3 DNA: TGCGCCAGCAGCTCTACGGCGGAAACCTACAATGAGCAGTTCTTC

clone size: few
J gene: TRBJ1-5
D gene: .
V gene: TRBV7-2
CDR3 length: 15
CDR3 protein: CASSLGGRRHQPQHF
CDR3 DNA: TGTGCCAGCAGCTTAGGTGGCAGGCGCCATCAGCCCCAGCATTTT

clone size: medium-sized
J gene: TRBJ1-6
D gene: .
V gene: TRBV15
CDR3 length: 13
CDR3 protein: CATSRDPGSPLHF
CDR3 DNA: TGTGCCACCAGCAGAGACCCGGGGTCACCCCTCCACTTT

clone size: .
J gene: TRBJ2-5
D gene: TRBD1
V gene: TRBV7-2
CDR3 length: 15
CDR3 protein: CASSLHRDRKETQYF
CDR3 DNA: TGTGCCAGCAGCTTACACCGGGACAGAAAAGAGACCCAGTACTTC

clone size: once
J gene: TRBJ2-3
D gene: TRBD2
V gene: TRBV4-3
CDR3 length: 17
CDR3 protein: CASSQGRTSGGTDTQYF
CDR3 DNA: TGCGCCAGCAGCCAAGGGAGGACTAGCGGGGGCACAGATACGCAGTATTTT

clone size: .
J gene: TRBJ2-5
D gene: .
V gene: TRBV4-3
CDR3 length: 13
CDR3 protein: CASSQAPQETQYF
CDR3 DNA: TGCGCCAGCAGCCAAGCCCCGCAAGAGACCCAGTACTTC

clone size: .
J gene: TRBJ2-3
D gene: .
V gene: TRBV30
CDR3 length: 15
CDR3 protein: CAWTLRGGLTDTQYF
CDR3 DNA: TGTGCCTGGACCCTTCGCGGGGGCCTCACAGATACGCAGTATTTT

clone size: once
J gene: TRBJ2-7
D gene: TRBD2
V gene: TRBV5-1
CDR3 length: 17
CDR3 protein: CASSLFRAVGGAGEQYF
CDR3 DNA: TGCGCCAGCAGCTTGTTTCGCGCGGTCGGGGGGGCCGGAGAGCAGTACTTC

clone size: .
J gene: TRBJ2-5
D gene: .
V gene: TRBV19
CDR3 length: 14
CDR3 protein: CASTPSHGAETQYF
CDR3 DNA: TGTGCCAGTACCCCCAGTCACGGCGCAGAGACCCAGTACTTC

clone size: .
J gene: TRBJ2-7
D gene: .
V gene: TRBV28
CDR3 length: 15
CDR3 protein: CASSFGGGPSYEQYF
CDR3 DNA: TGTGCCAGCAGTTTTGGTGGGGGGCCCTCCTACGAGCAGTACTTC

clone size: .
J gene: TRBJ1-5
D gene: TRBD1
V gene: TRBV2
CDR3 length: 14
CDR3 protein: CASSERQGHQPQHF
CDR3 DNA: TGTGCCAGCAGTGAAAGACAGGGGCATCAGCCCCAGCATTTT

clone size: .
J gene: TRBJ2-1
D gene: .
V gene: TRBV7-9
CDR3 length: 12
CDR3 protein: CASSGSGNEQFF
CDR3 DNA: TGTGCCAGCAGCGGGAGTGGCAATGAGCAGTTCTTC

clone size: .
J gene: TRBJ2-3
D gene: TRBD2
V gene: TRBV10-3
CDR3 length: 14
CDR3 protein: CATGLAGATDTQYF
CDR3 DNA: TGTGCCACCGGACTAGCGGGAGCGACAGATACGCAGTATTTT

clone size: few
J gene: TRBJ1-1
D gene: .
V gene: TRBV15
CDR3 length: 15
CDR3 protein: CATSRERGLRTEAFF
CDR3 DNA: TGTGCCACCAGCAGAGAACGGGGGCTGCGAACTGAAGCTTTCTTT

clone size: .
J gene: TRBJ1-3
D gene: .
V gene: TRBV7-2
CDR3 length: 14
CDR3 protein: CASSLGGNGNTIYF
CDR3 DNA: TGTGCCAGCAGCTTAGGGGGTAACGGAAACACCATATATTTT

clone size: .
J gene: TRBJ2-1
D gene: .
V gene: TRBV4-2
CDR3 length: 18
CDR3 protein: CASSQHVAVAEFYNEQFF
CDR3 DNA: TGTGCCAGCAGCCAACACGTCGCGGTAGCGGAATTCTACAATGAGCAGTTCTTC

clone size: .
J gene: TRBJ2-3
D gene: .
V gene: TRBV4-3
CDR3 length: 17
CDR3 protein: CASSQDPGTPSTDTQYF
CDR3 DNA: TGCGCCAGCAGCCAAGATCCCGGGACCCCCAGCACAGATACGCAGTATTTT

clone size: .
J gene: TRBJ1-2
D gene: TRBD1
V gene: TRBV11-2
CDR3 length: 17
CDR3 protein: CASSLQYHRDRDYGYTF
CDR3 DNA: TGTGCCAGCAGCCTTCAATACCACCGGGACAGGGACTATGGCTACACCTTC

clone size: .
J gene: TRBJ1-1
D gene: .
V gene: TRBV11-2
CDR3 length: 13
CDR3 protein: CASSLARNTEAFF
CDR3 DNA: TGTGCCAGCAGCTTAGCCAGAAACACTGAAGCTTTCTTT

clone size: few
J gene: TRBJ1-2
D gene: .
V gene: TRBV30
CDR3 length: 11
CDR3 protein: CAWSLNYGYTF
CDR3 DNA: TGTGCCTGGAGCCTTAACTATGGCTACACCTTC

clone size: .
J gene: TRBJ2-5
D gene: .
V gene: TRBV4-3
CDR3 length: 17
CDR3 protein: CASSQGPDRGYQETQYF
CDR3 DNA: TGCGCCAGCAGCCAAGGTCCTGACAGAGGGTACCAAGAGACCCAGTACTTC

clone size: .
J gene: TRBJ2-3
D gene: .
V gene: TRBV7-9
CDR3 length: 14
CDR3 protein: CASSLDRSTDTQYF
CDR3 DNA: TGTGCCAGCAGCTTAGACAGAAGCACAGATACGCAGTATTTT

clone size: .
J gene: TRBJ1-1
D gene: .
V gene: TRBV10-2
CDR3 length: 13
CDR3 protein: CASSESQGPKAFF
CDR3 DNA: TGCGCCAGCAGTGAGTCCCAGGGACCGAAAGCTTTCTTT

clone size: .
J gene: TRBJ1-1
D gene: .
V gene: TRBV30
CDR3 length: 12
CDR3 protein: CACSRGNTEAFF
CDR3 DNA: TGTGCCTGTTCAAGGGGAAACACTGAAGCTTTCTTT

clone size: few
J gene: TRBJ1-2
D gene: .
V gene: TRBV6-1
CDR3 length: 10
CDR3 protein: CASRVFGYTF
CDR3 DNA: TGTGCCAGCAGGGTTTTTGGCTACACCTTC

clone size: .
J gene: TRBJ2-1
D gene: .
V gene: TRBV7-9
CDR3 length: 11
CDR3 protein: CASSLGGEQFF
CDR3 DNA: TGTGCCAGCAGCTTAGGGGGCGAGCAGTTCTTC

clone size: .
J gene: TRBJ2-2
D gene: .
V gene: TRBV9
CDR3 length: 16
CDR3 protein: CASSPERFRNTGELFF
CDR3 DNA: TGTGCCAGCAGCCCAGAAAGGTTTCGAAACACCGGGGAGCTGTTTTTT